These 15 T cell receptor beta chains were sequenced from one sample in a study of cytomegalovirus exposure and HLA in healthy donors. Clones were read by immunoSEQ multiplex PCR, and TCRdb kept only the in-frame ones, dropping some. Of approximately 160,000 clones listed, less than 90% are singletons. Material: PBMCs. These receptors were obtained from a woman younger than 30 in good health and CMV-seropositive.

J is TRBJ2-1 and V is TRBV14, with 7 bases fitting TRBD1. Germline lookup yields CDR1 SGHDN and CDR2 FVKESK. The CDR3 sequence is 13 residues long. V lost 4 bases, J lost 6 bases, and 3 bases stayed unmatched. The DNA for the CDR3 is TGTGCCAGCAGCCGACAGGGTTTCAATGAGCAGTTCTTC. Translation gives CASSRQGFNEQFF.

This chain links TRBV6-5 with TRBJ2-3, with unresolved D. Germline CDR1 is MNHEY and CDR2 is SVGAGI. V was cut by 9 bases and J by 1 base, with 11 bases left in between. The length of the CDR3 is 13 residues. In DNA, the CDR3 is TGTGCCAGTCGGAGAACTCGCACAGATACGCAGTATTTT. It specifies CASRRTRTDTQYF.

CDR3 loop: CASSKDSTGANVLTF. The CDR3 bases are TGTGCCAGCAGCAAAGACTCAACTGGGGCCAACGTCCTGACTTTC. The chain combines TRBV21-1 with TRBJ2-6; the table calls TRBD2, which could not be checked here. TRBV21-1 is labeled a pseudogene. The CDR3 loop spans 15 amino acids.

The CDR3 bases are TGTGCCAGCAGCTTAATTCCTAGAATAGTAGCCAACAATGAGCAGTTCTTC. It is translated as CASSLIPRIVANNEQFF. J is TRBJ2-1 and V is TRBV7-6; D unresolved. Germline values: CDR1 SGHVS, CDR2 FNYEAQ. V lost 2 bases and J lost 5, with 19 bases in between. The CDR3 totals 17 residues.

The chain has TRBV6-5 and TRBJ2-1, with 7 bases aligning to TRBD2. With 2 bases clipped from V and 10 bases from J, the junction kept 14 bases outside the gene matches. This CDR3 is built from 16 residues. CDR1 MNHEY and CDR2 SVGAGI come from the germline V gene. CDR3 nucleotide sequence: TGTGCCAGCAGTTACGGGAGGGGATGGGTTCCGTCCGAGCAGTTCTTC. It translates to CASSYGRGWVPSEQFF.

The chain links TRBV9 to TRBJ2-5, with TRBD1 as a possible D gene (6 bases). Germline V gene sequence: CDR1 SGDLS, CDR2 YYNGEE. V was trimmed by 3 bases and J by 2 bases, leaving 17 bases between them. The CDR3 has 16 amino acids. The CDR3 DNA follows: TGTGCCAGCAGCGCACTAGATTGGGGGCTGCAAGAGACCCAGTACTTC. This codes for CASSALDWGLQETQYF.

The V and J genes are TRBV27 and TRBJ2-3; D unclear. The V end lost 2 bases, the J end lost 6 bases, and 6 bases lay between the germline ends. The germline V gene encodes CDR1 MNHEY and CDR2 SMNVEV (reference sequence). The CDR3 runs 12 residues. Written as DNA, the CDR3 is TGTGCCAGCAGTTTAGTCGGGGATACGCAGTATTTT. Protein product: CASSLVGDTQYF.

This chain links TRBV19 with TRBJ2-2, with D perhaps matching TRBD1 (6 bases). Between the trimmed V and J ends, which lost 3 bases and 5 bases, there was a span of 16 bases. Germline CDR1 reads LNHDA; CDR2 reads SQIVND (reference sequence). The CDR3 loop spans 16 amino acids. The CDR3 nucleotides read TGTGCCAGTAGTATTGGCAGGGGAGTTGGAACCGGGGAGCTGTTTTTT. Residues: CASSIGRGVGTGELFF.

The chain links TRBV6-1 to TRBJ2-7, with 11 bases aligning to TRBD2. Germline V lookup: CDR1 MNHNS, CDR2 SASEGT. The CDR3 is 15 amino acids. V was pared by 7 bases and J by 5 bases, with 10 bases of the junction left unmatched. The CDR3 DNA follows: TGTGCCAGCACAGATTTAGCGGGAGGGTGGCACGAGCAGTACTTC. Translating gives CASTDLAGGWHEQYF.

The chain couples TRBV6-5 to TRBJ2-2, with D perhaps TRBD1 (6 bases). The germline V gene encodes CDR1 MNHEY and CDR2 SVGAGI. V dropped 6 bases and J dropped 0 bases, with 11 bases sitting between them. The CDR3 spans 15 residues. CDR3 amino acids: CASSGQISNTGELFF. In nucleotides, the CDR3 is TGTGCCAGCAGCGGACAGATATCGAACACCGGGGAGCTGTTTTTT.

V usage is TRBV28 and J usage is TRBJ1-5; possible D gene TRBD1, 5 bases. Trimming stripped 7 bases from V and 7 bases from J, with 17 bases between. CDR3 length: 14 amino acids. Per the germline V gene, CDR1 is MDHEN and CDR2 is SYDVKM. The chain's CDR3 is CASNNKGLEQPQHF. The DNA of the CDR3 is TGTGCCAGCAATAACAAGGGACTTGAGCAGCCCCAGCATTTT.

CDR3 sequence reads: CASKGDILTDTQYF. The CDR3 DNA reads as TGTGCCAGCAAAGGGGACATTCTCACAGATACGCAGTATTTT. The chain links TRBV9 to TRBJ2-3; the D gene is possibly TRBD1 (6 bases). Germline CDR1 SGDLS, CDR2 YYNGEE. Trimming took off 6 bases at V and 2 bases at J, with 13 bases between the two ends. The CDR3 is 14 residues long.

This chain connects TRBV5-4 to TRBJ1-1; D possibly corresponds to TRBD1 (5 bases). Germline CDR1 is SGHNT and CDR2 is YYREEE (reference sequence). V was clipped by 4 bases and J by 1 base, with 11 bases between them. The CDR3 consists of 14 residues. As DNA, the CDR3 is TGTGCCAGCAGCGGGGCAGGGCGGAACACTGAAGCTTTCTTT. This sequence encodes CASSGAGRNTEAFF.

The V call is TRBV5-1, the J call TRBJ2-1; TRBD2 matches 9 bases. The germline V gene encodes CDR1 SGHRS and CDR2 YFSETQ. CDR3 length: 15 residues. J gave up 5 bases and V 7 bases, and 10 bases lay outside the gene matches. CDR3 DNA sequence: TGCGCCAGCTTTCCTCTAGCGGGATATAACAATGAGCAGTTCTTC. Amino acid sequence: CASFPLAGYNNEQFF.

The J gene is TRBJ2-7, the V gene TRBV6-6, with D possibly matching TRBD2 (5 bases). Per the germline V gene, CDR1 is MNHNY and CDR2 is SVGAGI (reference sequence). The CDR3 consists of 12 residues. V was cut by 6 bases and J by 4 bases, with 10 bases left in between. The CDR3 coding sequence is TGTGCCAGCAGACTTAGGGAGTACGAGCAGTACTTC. Amino acids: CASRLREYEQYF.